This is a list of T cell receptor beta chains from one sample in a study of T-cell reconstitution after alpha-beta-depleted transplantation in children. TCRdb re-analysed the PCR reads in MiXCR, keeping a single row per CDR3 protein. The table records about 610,000 distinct CDR3 sequences, roughly a tenth of them present only once. Specimen: PBMCs from the stem cell graft donor, collected from the stem cell graft. Receptor source: a human donor who donated a stem cell graft to a child with acute myeloid leukemia. CDR3s include the opening cysteine and the closing phenylalanine or tryptophan. Size is omitted from some rows. Given values are once, few, many or a class for expanded clones.

v_call clone_size cdr3_aa
TRBV5-1 - CASSLVTSGAQETQYF
TRBV4-3 few CASSQDRPRGGVGQPQHF
TRBV20-1 - CSLARGGGINEQFF
TRBV5-1 - CASSLAAETDTQYF
TRBV29-1 few CSARPRGMYEQYF
TRBV5-1 - CASGFRENTDTQYF
TRBV12-3/TRBV12-4 - CASSTRVAGSYNEQFF
TRBV30 - CAWSEQSTYEQYF
TRBV20-1 - CSAKGVAGVSYNEQFF
TRBV20-1 - CSAREGAGTYEQYF
TRBV18 - CASSPPVKPTTDTQYF
TRBV29-1 few CSVRQGKQPQHF
TRBV14 - CASRTRGVSYEQYF
TRBV29-1 few CSVVGSGESYNEQFF